This T cell receptor (beta chain) emerged from a study of Graves' ophthalmopathy and Graves' hyperthyroidism. Study-level information: Peripheral blood was obtained at first diagnosis, ahead of any treatment.

RNA transcripts were the source from which TCR beta CDR3 regions were amplified. Scientists carried out first-round RT-PCR using HTBI primers and then a second-round multiplex PCR. TCRdb fed the multiplex PCR reads into MiXCR, producing one record per CDR3 protein. The sample comprises 300,000 to 400,000 distinct CDR3 sequences, about 18% of which are singletons, and 2.4% rests with the top ten. This clonotype showed up many times. Ages of hyperthyroidism patients ran from 18 to 65, and their diagnoses were new, under 2 months' duration. Trimming stripped 0 bases from V and 7 bases from J, with 7 bases between. The CDR3 is made up of 12 amino acids. CDR1 and CDR2 (germline): DFQATT, SNEGSKA (reference sequence).

The rearrangement links TRBV20-1 to TRBJ2-4, with D uncertain. The clonotype comes from an adult woman with stable Graves' hyperthyroidism. Source material: peripheral blood. CDR3 bases: TGCAGTGCTAGAGATCCGGTGAACATTCAGTACTTC. Protein: CSARDPVNIQYF.